This passage covers 19 T cell receptor beta chains from one sample sequenced in a study of metastatic and nonmetastatic thyroid tumors. TCRdb re-called the PCR reads via MiXCR. The sample yields 20,000 to 25,000 clones, around 20% seen once. Thyroid surgery had not been preceded by any treatment in any patient. Sequencing was done on a sample of blood. The origin of the receptors is a male donor with papillary thyroid cancer or a benign thyroid nodule (not recorded which). Some clones in this sample may be carry-over from other donors' samples.

This clone occurred many times. CDR3 loop: CASNFGGPNTGELFF. The CDR3 bases are TGTGCCAGCAATTTCGGGGGACCAAACACCGGGGAGCTGTTTTTT. This chain links TRBV12-3 or TRBV12-4 with TRBJ2-2, with D tentatively TRBD2 (6 bases). The CDR3 runs to 15 residues. With 7 bases removed from V and 2 bases from J, the gap between germline ends came to 14 bases.

Of note for this clone: Compared with germline, one end of the junction differs, possibly owing to a read error. The chain joins TRBV11-1 to TRBJ2-3; 7 bases match TRBD1. Germline V CDR1 and CDR2: SGHAT, FQDESV (reference sequence). The CDR3 runs 15 residues. The CDR3 sequence is CASNPQTGPTGTQYF. The CDR3 DNA follows: TGTGCCAGCAACCCCCAGACAGGGCCTACAGGTACGCAGTATTTT. Variable domain in full (rest from reference TRBV11-1 and TRBJ2-3): EAEVAQSPRYKITEKSQAVAFWCDPISGHATLYWYRQILGQGPELLVQFQDESVVDDSQLPKDRFSAERLKGVDSTLKIQPAELGDSAMYLCASNPQTGPTGTQYFGPGTRLTVL.

This clone is labeled medium-sized. The gene calls are TRBV27 and TRBJ2-7; D remains ambiguous. This CDR3 has 13 residues. CDR1 and CDR2 (germline): MNHEY, SMNVEV (reference sequence). V was trimmed by 8 bases and J by 6 bases, leaving 17 bases between them. The CDR3 spells CASSGAGFGEQYF. CDR3 DNA: TGTGCCAGCTCTGGAGCAGGCTTTGGCGAGCAGTACTTC.

This clone is medium-sized in the sample. The chain uses TRBV12-3 or TRBV12-4 and TRBJ2-3; 9 bases are shared with TRBD2. The junction had 6 bases not matched to a gene; V was cut back by 2 bases and J by 6 bases. The CDR3 extends over 15 amino acids. The CDR3 DNA sequence: TGTGCCAGCAGTTTACGCGGGAGGGCCCTGGATACGCAGTATTTT. Amino acids: CASSLRGRALDTQYF.

The table lists this clone with many counts. The rearrangement links TRBV18 to TRBJ2-7; 8 bases align to TRBD2. The CDR3 contains 15 residues. Germline CDR1 KGHSH, CDR2 LQKENI. The V and J ends lost 6 bases and 0 bases, in that order; junction bases with no gene match: 7. This chain's CDR3 is CASSPRGGHSYEQYF. In DNA form, the CDR3 reads TGTGCCAGCTCCCCTCGCGGGGGGCACTCCTACGAGCAGTACTTC.

This clone has a count of ten or more. The chain couples TRBV18 to TRBJ2-3; TRBD1 is a possible D gene (6 bases). CDR3 length: 15 amino acids. CDR1 is KGHSH and CDR2 is LQKENI in the germline V gene. V was clipped by 0 bases and J by 0 bases, with 7 bases between them. DNA for the CDR3: TGTGCCAGCTCACCACCGGGACACAGCACAGATACGCAGTATTTT. Its translation is CASSPPGHSTDTQYF.

This clone is categorized as medium-sized (0.01 to 0.1%). This rearrangement joins TRBV12-3 or TRBV12-4 to TRBJ1-1; no firm D call. V lost 6 bases and J lost 7, with 9 bases in between. This CDR3 has 11 amino acids. The CDR3 DNA sequence: TGTGCCAGCAGCGGACGGGTTGAAGCTTTCTTT. Its protein is CASSGRVEAFF.

V gene TRBV12-3 or TRBV12-4 combines with J gene TRBJ2-7; 7 bases map to TRBD2. V lost 8 bases, J lost 8 bases, and 12 bases stayed unmatched. CDR3 size: 13 residues. CDR3 in amino acids: CASSWGGTPKQYF. In nucleotides, the CDR3 is TGTGCCAGCTCTTGGGGGGGGACCCCAAAGCAGTACTTC.

This clone was detected many times. CDR3 amino acids: CASSLSGSEQFF. For the CDR3, the DNA is TGTGCCAGCAGTTTAAGCGGCTCGGAGCAGTTCTTC. The chain links TRBV27 to TRBJ2-1, with D perhaps TRBD2 (5 bases). The CDR3 has 12 residues. Germline V gives CDR1 MNHEY, CDR2 SMNVEV (reference sequence). The V end lost 2 bases, the J end lost 10 bases, and 9 bases lay between the germline ends.

This clone is judged medium-sized (0.01 to 0.1%). J is TRBJ1-5 and V is TRBV6-5; D uncertain. Germline V gives CDR1 MNHEY, CDR2 SVGAGI. V was clipped by 2 bases and J by 2 bases, with 7 bases between them. The CDR3 contains 14 residues. The CDR3 sequence is CASSYGRGNQPQHF. The CDR3 nucleotides are TGTGCCAGCAGTTACGGCCGAGGCAATCAGCCCCAGCATTTT.

In its sample, this clone is medium-sized. The chain couples TRBV24-1 to TRBJ2-1; perhaps TRBD2 as D (5 bases). Per germline, CDR1 KGHDR and CDR2 SFDVKD. CDR3 length equals 14 residues. Trimming cost V 3 bases and J 4 bases, with 9 bases left between them. Written as DNA, the CDR3 is TGTGCCACCAGTGATACTAGGTCTTACAATGAGCAGTTCTTC. It is translated as CATSDTRSYNEQFF.

Ten or more counts support this clone. The V call is TRBV28, the J call TRBJ1-2; D not certain. Germline values: CDR1 MDHEN, CDR2 SYDVKM. Trimming shortened V by 2 bases and J by 6 bases, and 10 bases separated the two germline ends. The CDR3 totals 13 residues. In nucleotides, the CDR3 is TGTGCCAGCAGTTTACGAGGCGCAAATGGCTACACCTTC. Translating it yields CASSLRGANGYTF.

This clone appeared many times. The chain recombines TRBV5-1 with TRBJ2-1; 12 bases match TRBD2. The CDR3 covers 19 residues. Unmatched junction bases numbered 12, after V lost 5 bases and J lost 0 bases. Germline CDR1 and CDR2: SGHRS and YFSETQ. CDR3 sequence: CASRSVVGLAGLSYNEQFF. The CDR3 DNA is TGCGCCAGCAGATCGGTCGTGGGACTAGCGGGTCTCTCCTACAATGAGCAGTTCTTC.

A remark on this clone: Germline is not matched at one junction end, which may reflect a read error. The V gene is TRBV9, the J gene TRBJ2-2; D might be TRBD2 (6 bases). CDR3 size: 15 residues. Looked up from germline, CDR1 is SGDLS and CDR2 is YYNGEE. CDR3 loop: CSSSAGGTHTWELFF. The CDR3 nucleotides read TGTTCCAGCAGCGCCGGCGGGACCCACACCTGGGAGCTGTTTTTT.

This clone was seen many times. The chain links TRBV20-1 to TRBJ2-4, with D possibly TRBD1 on 5 matching bases. This CDR3 spans 13 amino acids. Deletions cut 1 base from V and 6 bases from J, with 10 bases between. Germline-derived CDR1 and CDR2 are DFQATT and SNEGSKA (reference sequence). DNA for the CDR3: TGCAGTGCTAGAGGACAGAAGAGAAACATTCAGTACTTC. Protein sequence: CSARGQKRNIQYF.

The V call is TRBV11-2, the J call TRBJ1-1; no clear D gene. CDR1 is SGHAT and CDR2 is FQNNGV in the germline V gene. The V end lost 6 bases, the J end lost 1 base, and 6 bases lay between the germline ends. This CDR3 comprises 12 residues. CDR3 in amino acids: CASRPGNTEAFF. As DNA, the CDR3 is TGTGCCAGCAGGCCCGGGAACACTGAAGCTTTCTTT.

The sample holds a few counts of this clone. This CDR3 is CATTGSYGYTF. The CDR3 nucleotides are TGTGCCACCACAGGGTCCTATGGCTACACCTTC. The chain carries TRBV28 and TRBJ1-2, with D possibly TRBD1 on 6 matching bases. The CDR3 runs to 11 residues. In germline, CDR1 is MDHEN, CDR2 SYDVKM. V was shortened by 10 bases and J by 4 bases, with 10 bases between the two germline ends.

This clone was detected many times. The chain employs TRBV5-5 and TRBJ1-6, with 7 bases fitting TRBD1. V dropped 0 bases and J dropped 5; count of bases not matched to a gene: 2. The CDR3 runs 15 residues. From germline, CDR1 is SGHKS and CDR2 YYEKEE (reference sequence). CDR3 DNA sequence: TGTGCCAGCAGCTTGGAGGGGGCCGATAATTCACCCCTCCACTTT. As protein: CASSLEGADNSPLHF.

In this sample, this clone turned up many times. The V gene is TRBV3-1, the J gene TRBJ2-5; D uncertain. V shed 4 bases and J shed 7 bases, with 13 bases lying between them. In germline, CDR1 is LGHDT, CDR2 YNNKEL (reference sequence). This CDR3 spans 13 amino acids. CDR3 residues: CASSLPTSGTQYF. In DNA, the CDR3 is TGTGCCAGCAGCCTCCCGACATCGGGGACCCAGTACTTC.